These 20 T cell receptor beta chains were sequenced from one sample in a study of CD8 T cells in ankylosing spondylitis. In TCRdb, the 5' RACE reads were re-called with MiXCR into one record per CDR3 protein. Of 300,000 to 350,000 distinct CDR3 sequences detected, around 21% appear once; the ten largest clones hold 3.5%. The sequencing sample was made of blood, either unsorted or a sorted T cell fraction (not recorded which). Receptors originate from a female donor with ankylosing spondylitis or in good health (not recorded which).

There are a few counts of this clonotype. This rearrangement joins TRBV7-9 to TRBJ2-3; no firm D call. The CDR3 spans 15 residues. CDR1 and CDR2 from the germline V gene are SEHNR and FQNEAQ (reference sequence). The ends were cut back, 1 base at V and 1 base at J, with 9 bases in the middle. CDR3: CASSLVLDGTDTQYF. The CDR3, as DNA: TGTGCCAGCAGCTTAGTCCTAGACGGCACAGATACGCAGTATTTT. Complete variable domain (other parts from reference TRBV7-9 and TRBJ2-3): DTGVSQNPRHKITKRGQNVTFRCDPISEHNRLYWYRQTLGQGPEFLTYFQNEAQLEKSRLLSDRFSAERPKGSFSTLEIQRTEQGDSAMYLCASSLVLDGTDTQYFGPGTRLTVL.

The V gene is TRBV3-1, the J gene TRBJ2-1, with TRBD2 as a possible D gene (6 bases). Per germline, CDR1 LGHDT and CDR2 YNNKEL (reference sequence). This CDR3 has 15 residues. Trimming pared 1 base from V and 7 bases from J, leaving 14 bases between. In DNA, the CDR3 is TGTGCCAGCAGCCAAGTTGCGGGAACCTCAAATGAGCAGTTCTTC. As protein: CASSQVAGTSNEQFF.

The gene calls are TRBV4-1 and TRBJ2-5, with a tentative D call TRBD2 (6 bases). The V end was cut by 4 bases, the J end by 5 bases, with 17 bases between. The CDR3 totals 15 residues. CDR1 MGHRA and CDR2 YSYEKL come from the germline V gene. The CDR3 reads CASSRSPGLRETQYF. Written as DNA, the CDR3 is TGCGCCAGCAGCCGTTCACCCGGACTACGGGAGACCCAGTACTTC.

The CDR3 region is CSVVGPGPWYEQYF. The CDR3 nucleotides are TGCAGCGTTGTGGGGCCAGGGCCTTGGTACGAGCAGTACTTC. The V gene is TRBV29-1, the J gene TRBJ2-7, with a tentative D call TRBD1 (5 bases). Trimming removed 4 bases at V and 4 bases at J, with 17 bases between. The CDR3 has 14 amino acids. Germline V gene data show CDR1 as SQVTM and CDR2 as ANQGSEA.

This clonotype appeared a few times. J is TRBJ1-2 and V is TRBV4-3; D might be TRBD1 (6 bases). CDR1 is LGHNA, CDR2 YSLEER, per germline. The V gene lost 2 bases and the J gene lost 4 bases, with 17 bases spanning the gap. This CDR3 comprises 16 residues. As DNA, the CDR3 is TGCGCCAGCAGCCAACCCGGAACAGGGCACATCTATGGCTACACCTTC. This translates into CASSQPGTGHIYGYTF.

This clonotype came up a few times. The chain combines TRBV5-4 with TRBJ1-1; a possible D gene is TRBD1 (6 bases). Germline assignment: CDR1 SGHNT and CDR2 YYREEE (reference sequence). Trimming cost V 1 base and J 9 bases, with 10 bases left between them. The CDR3 totals 12 residues. Here the CDR3 reads CASSLWTEKAFF. CDR3 DNA sequence: TGTGCCAGCAGCTTGTGGACAGAAAAAGCTTTCTTT. The complete variable domain, with remaining parts taken from reference TRBV5-4 and TRBJ1-1, reads ETGVTQSPTHLIKTRGQQVTLRCSSQSGHNTVSWYQQALGQGPQFIFQYYREEENGRGNFPPRFSGLQFPNYSSELNVNALELDDSALYLCASSLWTEKAFFGQGTRLTVV.

The sample holds a few counts of this clonotype. The V and J genes are TRBV7-7 and TRBJ1-1, with D hard to call. Deletions cut 8 bases from V and 0 bases from J, with 16 bases between. The V gene's germline CDR1 is SSHAT and CDR2 FNYEAQ (reference sequence). CDR3 size: 15 residues. The CDR3, as DNA: TGTGCCAGCCCCGGCAGAGTTAAAATGAACACTGAAGCTTTCTTT. Residues: CASPGRVKMNTEAFF. The full variable domain, with the rest looked up from reference TRBV7-7 and TRBJ1-1, is GAGVSQSPRYKVTKRGQDVTLRCDPISSHATLYWYQQALGQGPEFLTYFNYEAQPDKSGLPSDRFSAERPEGSISTLTIQRTEQRDSAMYRCASPGRVKMNTEAFFGQGTRLTVV.

This clonotype was seen just once. The CDR3 loop is CSASLTGTDDQPQHF. The CDR3 DNA reads TGCAGTGCTTCTTTAACCGGGACGGATGATCAGCCCCAGCATTTT. The chain carries TRBV20-1 and TRBJ1-5; D is perhaps TRBD1 (5 bases). CDR1 is DFQATT, CDR2 SNEGSKA, per germline (reference sequence). The length of the CDR3 is 15 residues. Trimming removed 5 bases from V and 5 bases from J, with 19 bases in between.

The V and J genes are TRBV20-1 and TRBJ2-1; 12 bases align to TRBD2. CDR1 DFQATT and CDR2 SNEGSKA come from the germline V gene (reference sequence). The CDR3 is 14 amino acids. V lost 8 bases and J lost 5; bases outside the gene matches: 7. The CDR3 reads CSTSSGRAHNEQFF. The DNA of the CDR3 is TGCAGTACCTCTAGCGGGAGGGCCCACAATGAGCAGTTCTTC.

The rearrangement joins TRBV4-3 to TRBJ2-3; 7 nucleotides agree with TRBD2. Trimming removed 1 base from V and 5 bases from J; junction bases left unmatched: 6. There are 15 residues in the CDR3. Per the germline V gene, CDR1 is LGHNA and CDR2 is YSLEER. CDR3 DNA sequence: TGCGCCAGCAGCCAAGGGGAGTGGGGGGGAGATACGCAGTATTTT. Its protein is CASSQGEWGGDTQYF.

This clonotype showed up many times. This chain links TRBV7-9 with TRBJ2-3; maybe TRBD2 (5 bases). V was cut by 3 bases and J by 0 bases, with 7 bases left in between. Germline V gene lookup returns CDR1 SEHNR and CDR2 FQNEAQ (reference sequence). CDR3 length: 14 residues. CDR3 sequence: CASSFGGSTDTQYF. The CDR3 DNA reads TGTGCCAGCAGCTTTGGCGGGAGCACAGATACGCAGTATTTT.

This rearrangement joins TRBV6-2 or TRBV6-3 to TRBJ2-3; D gene uncertain. This CDR3 region has 14 residues. CDR1 is MNHEY and CDR2 is SVGEGT in the germline V gene. In DNA, the CDR3 is TGTGTCTCAGGAAGTCCTTACCCGGAGGATACGCAGTATTTT. It yields the protein CVSGSPYPEDTQYF.

The V gene is TRBV5-6, the J gene TRBJ2-7; D possibly corresponds to TRBD1 (5 bases). Germline V CDR1 and CDR2: SGHDT, YYEEEE. This CDR3 is 13 amino acids long. Trimming stripped 4 bases from V and 3 bases from J, with 11 bases between. The CDR3 bases are TGTGCCAGCAGCGGGGCTGGTAGCTACGAGCAGTACTTC. This encodes CASSGAGSYEQYF.

This clonotype was picked up a small number of times. The rearrangement joins TRBV6-2 or TRBV6-3 to TRBJ2-1, with 9 bases aligning to TRBD2. The V gene end was trimmed by 6 bases and the J gene end by 9 bases; junction bases not matched to a gene: 21. The V gene's germline CDR1 is MNHEY and CDR2 SVGEGT. The CDR3 runs to 18 residues. The CDR3 bases are TGTGCCAGCAGGGCCCATTGGTTAGCGGGAGAGGGGAAAAGTGAGCAGTTCTTC. Residues: CASRAHWLAGEGKSEQFF.

The V call is TRBV20-1, the J call TRBJ2-5; 8 positions agree with TRBD1. The germline CDR1 and CDR2 sequences are DFQATT and SNEGSKA (reference sequence). Trimming cost V 1 base and J 4 bases; bases outside gene matches: 5. The CDR3 length is 14 residues. The CDR3 DNA sequence: TGCAGTGCTAGAGTGACAGGGGCGCGAGAGACCCAGTACTTC. Its translation is CSARVTGARETQYF.

This clonotype was counted at least ten times. The V and J genes are TRBV5-6 and TRBJ2-1, with 9 positions matching TRBD2. The V gene end was trimmed by 6 bases and the J gene end by 8 bases; junction bases not matched to a gene: 15. CDR3 length: 16 residues. From germline, CDR1 is SGHDT and CDR2 YYEEEE. CDR3 DNA: TGTGCCAGCACCCCCCGGTTAATTAGCGGGAGATATGAGCAGTTCTTC. The encoded protein is CASTPRLISGRYEQFF. Full variable domain (remainder filled in from reference TRBV5-6 and TRBJ2-1): DAGVTQSPTHLIKTRGQQVTLRCSPKSGHDTVSWYQQALGQGPQFIFQYYEEEERQRGNFPDRFSGHQFPNYSSELNVNALLLGDSALYLCASTPRLISGRYEQFFGPGTRLTVL.

The rearrangement joins TRBV19 to TRBJ2-2, with D maybe TRBD1 (6 bases). Between the trimmed V and J ends, which lost 4 bases and 3 bases, there was a span of 12 bases. The CDR3 is 15 amino acids. The germline V gene has CDR1 LNHDA and CDR2 SQIVND (reference sequence). CDR3 sequence (DNA): TGTGCCAGTAGTAGGGGGCAGGCACACACCGGGGAGCTGTTTTTT. Its translation: CASSRGQAHTGELFF.

In this sample, this clonotype turned up a few times. The chain combines TRBV6-6 with TRBJ2-1; 7 nucleotides match TRBD2. V lost 6 bases to trimming and J lost 8 bases; unmatched junction nucleotides: 10. Per germline, CDR1 MNHNY and CDR2 SVGAGI (reference sequence). The CDR3 is 14 residues long. CDR3 nucleotides: TGTGCCAGCAGCCGGGACTATTTGTTGGATGAGCAGTTCTTC. This codes for CASSRDYLLDEQFF.

This clonotype was observed a handful of times. The chain carries TRBV20-1 and TRBJ1-1, with 8 nucleotides matching TRBD1. The junction had 14 bases not matched to a gene; V was cut back by 4 bases and J by 4 bases. The CDR3 loop spans 16 amino acids. Germline V gene sequence: CDR1 DFQATT, CDR2 SNEGSKA (reference sequence). CDR3 loop: CSATVDRVLFSTEAFF. CDR3 sequence (DNA): TGCAGTGCTACGGTGGACAGGGTCTTATTTAGCACTGAAGCTTTCTTT.

This clonotype turned up a few times. V is TRBV7-9 and J is TRBJ2-7; 12 positions agree with TRBD2. Germline V gene sequence: CDR1 SEHNR, CDR2 FQNEAQ (reference sequence). This CDR3 has 17 residues. The V segment lost 5 bases and the J segment 1 base; nucleotides outside the gene matches: 9. CDR3 residues: CASSPTSGRPISYEQYF. The CDR3 coding sequence is TGTGCCAGCAGCCCTACTAGCGGGAGGCCGATTTCCTACGAGCAGTACTTC.